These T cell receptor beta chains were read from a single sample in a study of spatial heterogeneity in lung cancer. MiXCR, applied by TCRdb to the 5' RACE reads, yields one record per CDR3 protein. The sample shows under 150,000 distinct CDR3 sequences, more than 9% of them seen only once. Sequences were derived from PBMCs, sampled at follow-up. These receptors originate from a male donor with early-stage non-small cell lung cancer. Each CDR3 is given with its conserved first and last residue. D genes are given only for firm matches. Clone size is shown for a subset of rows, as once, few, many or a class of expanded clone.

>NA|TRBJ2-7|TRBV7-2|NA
CASSLNIYEQYF
TGTGCCAGCAGCTTAAACATCTACGAGCAGTACTTC
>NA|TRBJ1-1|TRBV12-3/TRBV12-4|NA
CASSPSRTGNTEAFF
TGTGCCAGCAGTCCCTCTCGAACAGGGAACACTGAAGCTTTCTTT
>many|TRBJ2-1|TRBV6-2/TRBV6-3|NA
CASSRRGGIYNEQFF
TGTGCCAGCAGTCGCCGAGGTGGGATCTACAATGAGCAGTTCTTC
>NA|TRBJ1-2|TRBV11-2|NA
CASSLGSRDYGYTF
TGTGCCAGCAGCTTAGGATCGAGGGACTATGGCTACACCTTC
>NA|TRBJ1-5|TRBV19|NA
CASSMDTQMPQHF
TGTGCCAGTAGTATGGACACCCAAATGCCCCAGCATTTT
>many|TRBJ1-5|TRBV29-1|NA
CSVGDTDQPQHF
TGCAGCGTGGGGGACACGGATCAGCCCCAGCATTTT
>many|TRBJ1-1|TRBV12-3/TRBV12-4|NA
CASSNSGTKARAFF
TGTGCCAGCAGTAATTCCGGGACCAAGGCTAGAGCTTTCTTT
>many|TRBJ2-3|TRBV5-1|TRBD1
CASSLRQGRMTDTQYF
TGCGCCAGCAGCTTACGACAGGGAAGGATGACAGATACGCAGTATTTT
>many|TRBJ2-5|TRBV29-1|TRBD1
CSVPGDSQETQYF
TGCAGCGTCCCCGGGGACAGCCAAGAGACCCAGTACTTC
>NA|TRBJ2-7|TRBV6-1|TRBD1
CASSEGVRQGAKYEQYF
TGTGCCAGCAGTGAAGGAGTTCGACAGGGGGCAAAGTACGAGCAGTACTTC
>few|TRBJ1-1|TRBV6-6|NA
CASSRNQGNTEAFF
TGTGCCAGCAGCCGTAACCAGGGGAACACTGAAGCTTTCTTT
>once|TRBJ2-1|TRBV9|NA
CASSAKSVDNEQFF
TGTGCCAGCAGCGCCAAAAGCGTAGACAATGAGCAGTTCTTC
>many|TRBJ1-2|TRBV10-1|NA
CASSVERDYGYTF
TGCGCCAGCAGTGTTGAAAGGGACTATGGCTACACCTTC
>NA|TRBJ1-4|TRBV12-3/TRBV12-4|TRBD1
CASSKGTANEKLFF
TGTGCCAGCAGTAAAGGGACAGCTAATGAAAAACTGTTTTTT
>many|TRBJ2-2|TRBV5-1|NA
CASRPQDRTGELFF
TGCGCCAGCAGGCCGCAGGATCGCACCGGGGAGCTGTTTTTT
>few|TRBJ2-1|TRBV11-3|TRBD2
CATKTSGGPHEQFF
TGTGCCACCAAAACTAGCGGGGGGCCCCATGAGCAGTTCTTC
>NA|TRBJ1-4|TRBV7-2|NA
CASSLAGGSRTNEKLFF
TGTGCCAGCAGCTTAGCCGGGGGGAGCAGAACTAATGAAAAACTGTTTTTT
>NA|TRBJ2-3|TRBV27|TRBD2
CASSLYGGGAIGF
TGTGCCAGCAGTTTATACGGCGGGGGGGCGATAGGTTTT
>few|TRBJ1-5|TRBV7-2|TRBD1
CASSRDGTGQPQHF
TGTGCCAGCAGCCGAGACGGGACAGGGCAGCCCCAGCATTTT
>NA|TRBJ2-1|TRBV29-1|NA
CSALRDRKYNEQFF
TGCAGCGCGTTAAGGGACCGAAAATACAATGAGCAGTTCTTC
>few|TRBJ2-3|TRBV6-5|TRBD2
CASRVSGGADTQYF
TGTGCCAGCAGGGTTAGCGGGGGCGCAGATACGCAGTATTTT
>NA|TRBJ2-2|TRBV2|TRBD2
CASSKGRGSTGELFF
TGTGCCAGCAGTAAGGGGAGGGGCAGCACCGGGGAGCTGTTTTTT
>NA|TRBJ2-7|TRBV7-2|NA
CASSLGQVTSYEQYF
TGTGCCAGCAGCTTAGGACAGGTAACTTCCTACGAGCAGTACTTC
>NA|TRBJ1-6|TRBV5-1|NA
CASSLEGRHNSPLHF
TGCGCCAGCAGCTTGGAGGGGAGACATAATTCACCCCTCCACTTT
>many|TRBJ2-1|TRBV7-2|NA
CASSPSQDYNEQFF
TGTGCCAGCAGCCCAAGTCAGGACTACAATGAGCAGTTCTTC
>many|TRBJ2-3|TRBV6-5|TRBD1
CASSLSQGASTDTQYF
TGTGCCAGCAGTTTATCACAGGGGGCCAGCACAGATACGCAGTATTTT
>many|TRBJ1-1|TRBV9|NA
CASSVGPQDTEAFF
TGTGCCAGCAGCGTAGGCCCACAGGACACTGAAGCTTTCTTT
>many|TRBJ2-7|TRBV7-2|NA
CASSFVPSIGYEQYF
TGTGCCAGCAGCTTTGTTCCTAGCATTGGCTACGAGCAGTACTTC
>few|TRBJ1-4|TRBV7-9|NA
CASSLAPNEKLFF
TGTGCCAGCAGCTTAGCGCCTAATGAAAAACTGTTTTTT
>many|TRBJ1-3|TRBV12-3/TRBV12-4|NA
CASSSGANSGNTIYF
TGTGCCAGCAGTTCAGGGGCCAACTCTGGAAACACCATATATTTT
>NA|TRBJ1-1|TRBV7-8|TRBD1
CASQGANTEAFF
TGTGCCAGTCAGGGGGCGAACACTGAAGCTTTCTTT
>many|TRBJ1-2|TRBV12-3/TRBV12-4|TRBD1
CASSSTGGTKGYTF
TGTGCCAGCAGTTCGACAGGGGGCACGAAAGGCTACACCTTC
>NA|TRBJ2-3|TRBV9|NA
CASSERGGRTDTQYF
TGTGCCAGCAGCGAGAGGGGAGGCCGCACAGATACGCAGTATTTT
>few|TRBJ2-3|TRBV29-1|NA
CSVAAGTERTDTQYF
TGCAGCGTTGCTGCAGGGACCGAACGCACAGATACGCAGTATTTT
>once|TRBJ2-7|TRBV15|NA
CATSRDPSRGYEQYF
TGTGCCACCAGCAGAGACCCCTCCAGGGGATACGAGCAGTACTTC
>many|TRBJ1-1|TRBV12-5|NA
CASPRRNTEAFF
TGTGCTAGTCCCAGGCGGAACACTGAAGCTTTCTTT
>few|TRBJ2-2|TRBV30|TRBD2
CAWKLGLANTGELFF
TGTGCCTGGAAGTTGGGACTAGCTAACACCGGGGAGCTGTTTTTT
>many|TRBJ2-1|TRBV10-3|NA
CAISEGGSSYNEQFF
TGTGCCATCAGTGAAGGGGGGAGCTCCTACAATGAGCAGTTCTTC
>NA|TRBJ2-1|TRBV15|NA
CATSRDIFSYNEQFF
TGTGCCACCAGCAGAGACATTTTCTCCTACAATGAGCAGTTCTTC
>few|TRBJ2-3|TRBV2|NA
CASKRGTSAPGSSYF
TGTGCCAGCAAGAGGGGGACATCGGCCCCAGGATCTTCATATTTT
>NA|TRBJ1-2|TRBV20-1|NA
CSARVEGAGGYTF
TGCAGTGCTAGAGTAGAAGGAGCAGGTGGCTACACCTTC
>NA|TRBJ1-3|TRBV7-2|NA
CASSLGPLRSGNTIYF
TGTGCCAGCAGCTTAGGACCCCTGCGCTCTGGAAACACCATATATTTT
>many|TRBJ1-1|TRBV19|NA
CASSFGTGNTEAFF
TGTGCCAGTAGTTTCGGGACGGGAAACACTGAAGCTTTCTTT
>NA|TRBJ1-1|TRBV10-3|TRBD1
CAIRTGRFTEAFF
TGTGCCATCAGGACAGGGCGGTTCACTGAAGCTTTCTTT
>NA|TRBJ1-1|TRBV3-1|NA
CASSQDWGATEAFF
TGTGCCAGCAGCCAAGATTGGGGGGCCACTGAAGCTTTCTTT
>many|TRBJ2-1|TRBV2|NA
CASSDPNNEQFF
TGTGCCAGCAGTGACCCCAACAATGAGCAGTTCTTC
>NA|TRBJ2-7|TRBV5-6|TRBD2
CASSPSRIAGVIPYEQYF
TGTGCCAGCAGCCCCAGCCGAATAGCGGGGGTGATCCCCTACGAGCAGTACTTC
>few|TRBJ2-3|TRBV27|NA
CASSPLSGSQYF
TGTGCCAGCAGTCCGCTTAGCGGATCGCAGTATTTT
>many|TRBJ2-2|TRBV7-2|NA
CASSLRGQRNTGELFF
TGTGCCAGCAGTTTAAGAGGGCAGCGGAACACCGGGGAGCTGTTTTTT
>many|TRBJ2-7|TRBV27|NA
CASTPLGGSSYEQYF
TGTGCCAGCACCCCTTTGGGGGGCAGCTCCTACGAGCAGTACTTC
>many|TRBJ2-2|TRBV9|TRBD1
CASSDTGGNTGELFF
TGTGCCAGCAGCGACACAGGGGGTAACACCGGGGAGCTGTTTTTT
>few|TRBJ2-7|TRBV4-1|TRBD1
CASSLGTGGGSEQYF
TGCGCCAGCAGCTTAGGGACAGGGGGCGGGAGCGAGCAGTACTTC
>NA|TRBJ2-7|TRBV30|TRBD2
CAWRIAGATYEQYF
TGTGCCTGGAGAATAGCGGGGGCGACCTACGAGCAGTACTTC
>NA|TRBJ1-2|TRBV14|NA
CASSQGGTRSIGYTF
TGTGCCAGCAGCCAAGGTGGAACTCGTTCCATTGGCTACACCTTC